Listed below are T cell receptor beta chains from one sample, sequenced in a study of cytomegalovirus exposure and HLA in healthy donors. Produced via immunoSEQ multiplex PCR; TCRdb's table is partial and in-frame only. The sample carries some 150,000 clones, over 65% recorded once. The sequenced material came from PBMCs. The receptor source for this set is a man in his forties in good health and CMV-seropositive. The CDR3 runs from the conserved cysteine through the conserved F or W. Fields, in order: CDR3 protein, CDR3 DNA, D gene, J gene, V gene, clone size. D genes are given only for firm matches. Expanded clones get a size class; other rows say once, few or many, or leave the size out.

CASSSRGTYGYTF | TGTGCCAGCAGCTCAAGGGGGACCTATGGCTACACCTTC | - | TRBJ1-2 | TRBV7-9 | -
CSVTEREAYNEQFF | TGCAGCGTCACGGAGCGGGAGGCCTACAATGAGCAGTTCTTC | TRBD2 | TRBJ2-1 | TRBV29-1 | -
CAFARGRGGGYTF | TGTGCCTTCGCTAGAGGACGGGGAGGGGGCTACACCTTC | - | TRBJ1-2 | TRBV28 | few
CASSYSFGSRDTEAFF | TGTGCCAGCAGTTACTCTTTCGGGAGTAGGGACACTGAAGCTTTCTTT | - | TRBJ1-1 | TRBV6-5 | few
CASSFSLDEVGEETQYF | TGTGCCAGCAGTTTTAGTCTAGATGAAGTTGGTGAGGAGACCCAGTACTTC | - | TRBJ2-5 | TRBV27 | -
CASSYRLAGFGDTQYF | TGTGCCAGCAGCTATAGGCTAGCGGGATTCGGGGATACGCAGTATTTT | TRBD2 | TRBJ2-3 | TRBV7-2 | -
CASSPRLAPTDTQYF | TGTGCCAGCAGCCCGCGACTAGCTCCCACAGATACGCAGTATTTT | TRBD2 | TRBJ2-3 | TRBV9 | -
CASSEVDRPLNYGYTF | TGTGCCAGCAGTGAAGTTGACAGGCCGTTAAACTATGGCTACACCTTC | - | TRBJ1-2 | TRBV2 | -
CANWDFNEQYF | TGCGCCAACTGGGACTTTAACGAGCAGTACTTC | - | TRBJ2-7 | TRBV23-1 | few
CASSFGQEYGELFF | TGCGCCAGCAGCTTCGGACAGGAGTACGGGGAGCTGTTTTTT | TRBD1 | TRBJ2-2 | TRBV5-1 | -
CASSQAQGGGYTF | TGCGCCAGCAGCCAAGCTCAGGGAGGCGGCTACACCTTC | - | TRBJ1-2 | TRBV4-1 | -
CASSVFGSLGTGELFF | TGTGCCAGCAGCGTCTTTGGGAGTCTAGGGACCGGGGAGCTGTTTTTT | - | TRBJ2-2 | TRBV9 | -
CASSMGRELSSYEQYF | TGTGCCAGTAGTATGGGGCGGGAACTGAGCTCCTACGAGCAGTACTTC | - | TRBJ2-7 | TRBV19 | -
CASSGQGAQEKLFF | TGTGCCAGCAGCGGACAGGGGGCTCAGGAAAAACTGTTTTTT | TRBD1 | TRBJ1-4 | TRBV9 | -
CASRRTGGLTDTQYF | TGTGCCAGCAGGAGGACAGGGGGTCTCACAGATACGCAGTATTTT | TRBD1 | TRBJ2-3 | TRBV27 | -
CASSGGSDTQYF | TGTGCCAGCAGTGGAGGCTCAGATACGCAGTATTTT | - | TRBJ2-3 | TRBV2 | -
CASSRVSGVAMNTEAFF | TGTGCCAGCAGCCGAGTGTCGGGGGTGGCGATGAACACTGAAGCTTTCTTT | - | TRBJ1-1 | TRBV5-6 | -
CASSQGTGRSNQPQHF | TGCGCCAGCAGCCAAGGGACAGGGAGAAGCAATCAGCCCCAGCATTTT | TRBD1 | TRBJ1-5 | TRBV4-1 | -
CASIEGGSGANVLTF | TGTGCCAGCATCGAAGGAGGCTCTGGGGCCAACGTCCTGACTTTC | - | TRBJ2-6 | TRBV6-1 | once
CASQIPGLNTGELFF | TGTGCCAGCCAGATACCGGGACTAAACACCGGGGAGCTGTTTTTT | TRBD2 | TRBJ2-2 | TRBV19 | once
CASSPPTSARQETQYF | TGTGCCAGCAGCCCCCCGACTAGCGCGAGGCAAGAGACCCAGTACTTC | TRBD2 | TRBJ2-5 | TRBV11-2 | -
CASSQGTSGSYTQYF | TGTGCCAGCAGCCAAGGGACTAGCGGGAGTTATACGCAGTATTTT | TRBD2 | TRBJ2-3 | TRBV4-2 | -
CASSRYNGVNYGYTF | TGCGCCAGCAGCCGCTACAACGGGGTTAACTATGGCTACACCTTC | - | TRBJ1-2 | TRBV4-1 | -
CAWRLQGANYGYTF | TGTGCCTGGAGGCTACAGGGGGCTAACTATGGCTACACCTTC | TRBD1 | TRBJ1-2 | TRBV30 | -